Listed below are T cell receptor beta chains from one sample, sequenced in a study of blood T cells in healthy people across ages. MiXCR was run by TCRdb on the 5' RACE reads, yielding one entry per CDR3 protein. This table has 1.5 million to 2 million distinct CDR3 sequences, roughly two fifths appearing once. Sequencing used blood. The receptor source for this set is a human donor in good health. The CDR3 runs from the conserved cysteine through the conserved F or W. D genes are given only for firm matches. Clone size, where shown, is once, few, many, or a class for clones that have expanded.

abundance,v_gene,d_gene,j_gene,CDR3nt,CDR3aa
.,TRBV10-3,.,TRBJ1-6,TGTGCCATCAGCGTAAGAGGGCCGAGGACCAATTCACCCCTCCACTTT,CAISVRGPRTNSPLHF
.,TRBV4-2,.,TRBJ1-1,TGTGCCAGCAGCCAAGATGCAGGCGGATTCGGAACTGAAGCTTTCTTT,CASSQDAGGFGTEAFF
.,TRBV7-6,.,TRBJ1-3,TGTGCCAGCAGCCTCCTGGTCGGAAACACCATATATTTT,CASSLLVGNTIYF
.,TRBV6-6,TRBD1,TRBJ2-1,TGTGCCAGCAGTTACTCGATGGACAGGGGTATGAATGAGCAGTTCTTC,CASSYSMDRGMNEQFF
few,TRBV7-9,TRBD2,TRBJ2-1,TGTGCCAGCAGCTTCGGGAGTTCCGGGGAGGGAAGAGATGAGCAGTTCTTC,CASSFGSSGEGRDEQFF
.,TRBV5-1,TRBD1,TRBJ1-4,TGCGCCAGCAGCGCCATCCAGGGGGCTACTAATGAAAAACTGTTTTTT,CASSAIQGATNEKLFF
few,TRBV6-2/TRBV6-3,.,TRBJ2-1,TGTGCCAGCAGCCACCCGACTCTCCAAAGGCCTTACAATGAGCAGTTCTTC,CASSHPTLQRPYNEQFF
few,TRBV9,.,TRBJ2-5,TGTGCCAGCAGCGAAGGGGTCCGGGAGACCCAGTACTTC,CASSEGVRETQYF
.,TRBV20-1,.,TRBJ1-5,TGCAGTGCTAGAGCCATAGGGATTAGCAATCAGCCCCAGCATTTT,CSARAIGISNQPQHF
.,TRBV4-3,.,TRBJ1-2,TGCGCCAGCAGCCAAGAAATGGGGCAGAGCTATGGCTACACCTTC,CASSQEMGQSYGYTF
few,TRBV25-1,.,TRBJ1-2,TGTGCCAGCCTTAAATTCGTACAGGCATCTGTCGGGAACTATGGCTACACCTTC,CASLKFVQASVGNYGYTF
.,TRBV27,TRBD1,TRBJ2-3,TGTGCCAGCAGTGCAGGGGGCGTAACAGATACGCAGTATTTT,CASSAGGVTDTQYF
.,TRBV7-6,.,TRBJ1-1,TGTGCCAGCAGCCTTTACTCGGGACCGTTGAACACTGAAGCTTTCTTT,CASSLYSGPLNTEAFF
.,TRBV20-1,.,TRBJ1-6,TGCAGTGCTAGAGGGCAGGGTCTGGCACCCCTCCACTTT,CSARGQGLAPLHF
.,TRBV11-2,.,TRBJ2-1,TGTGCCAGCAGCTTAGATCAGTTGAATGAGCAGTTCTTC,CASSLDQLNEQFF
few,TRBV15,.,TRBJ2-7,TGTGCCACCAGCAGAGACCAGCGGAACTCCTACGAGCAGTACTTC,CATSRDQRNSYEQYF
once,TRBV6-5,TRBD2,TRBJ2-1,TGTGCCAGCAGCCCCCTGTCCAGCGGGGGAACCAATGAGCTGTTCTTC,CASSPLSSGGTNELFF
few,TRBV20-1,.,TRBJ2-7,TGCAGTGCTAGTCGCAGGGACTACGAGCAGTACTTC,CSASRRDYEQYF
few,TRBV7-3,.,TRBJ2-1,TGTGCCAGCAGCCTCGACCTGGACGGTGAGCAGTTCTTC,CASSLDLDGEQFF
few,TRBV6-5,TRBD1,TRBJ1-2,TGTGCCAGCAGTTCACAGGGGCCAGATGGCTACACCTTC,CASSSQGPDGYTF
.,TRBV12-3/TRBV12-4,.,TRBJ1-4,TGTGCCAGCAGTCTTTACCTTCCCGGGACACATACTAATGAAAAACTGTTTTTT,CASSLYLPGTHTNEKLFF
.,TRBV7-9,.,TRBJ2-4,TGTGCCAGCAGATCCACAGATTTAGCCAAAAACATTCAGTACTTC,CASRSTDLAKNIQYF
.,TRBV4-1,TRBD1,TRBJ2-7,TGCGCCAGCAGCCATAGGGGACAGGAGTCCTACGAGCAGTACTTC,CASSHRGQESYEQYF
few,TRBV7-2,.,TRBJ2-3,TGTGCCAGCAGCCATTGGGTACAAGATACGCAGTATTTT,CASSHWVQDTQYF
few,TRBV11-2,.,TRBJ1-1,TGTGCCAGCAGCTACGGACAGACGAACACTGAAGCTTTCTTT,CASSYGQTNTEAFF
.,TRBV6-2/TRBV6-3,.,TRBJ1-2,TGTGCCAGCAGGCAAAAACGGACAGAAATTAACTATGGCTACACCTTC,CASRQKRTEINYGYTF
.,TRBV6-6,.,TRBJ2-3,TGTGCCAGCAGTATAGAAGGTTACGGGGATACGCAGTATTTT,CASSIEGYGDTQYF
.,TRBV7-2,.,TRBJ2-5,TGTGCCAGCAGCTTTAGATCCGTGAGCCAAGAGACCCAGTACTTC,CASSFRSVSQETQYF
.,TRBV30,.,TRBJ1-2,TGTGCCTGGAATCAACAGGGTTCTGACTACACCTTC,CAWNQQGSDYTF
few,TRBV20-1,.,TRBJ2-5,TGCAGCACCCTGTGGGGTAAGACCCAGTACTTC,CSTLWGKTQYF
.,TRBV5-1,TRBD1,TRBJ2-1,TGCGCCAGCAGCTTGAGGGGACAGGGGCGCGAGCAGTTCTTC,CASSLRGQGREQFF
.,TRBV6-1,.,TRBJ1-6,TGTGCCAGCAGTGAAGCTTTAGGTGTCGGGGCACCCCTCCACTTT,CASSEALGVGAPLHF
.,TRBV2,.,TRBJ2-5,TGTGCCAGCAGTGAGGTCTCTCAGGAGACCCAGTACTTC,CASSEVSQETQYF
.,TRBV4-2,TRBD2,TRBJ2-7,TGTGCCAGCAGCCAATGGTGGGGGGGAGACCCCTACGAGCAGTACTTC,CASSQWWGGDPYEQYF
few,TRBV20-1,TRBD1,TRBJ2-5,TGCAGTGCTGAACAGGGGACCCGTAGAGAGACCCAGTACTTC,CSAEQGTRRETQYF
.,TRBV5-1,.,TRBJ2-7,TGCGCCAGCAGCTTGGGGGACTTAGCCTACGAGCAGTACTTC,CASSLGDLAYEQYF
few,TRBV2,TRBD2,TRBJ2-1,TGTGCCAGCAGTCCCCCTCTACTAGCGGGGAGGCACAATGAGCAGTTCTTC,CASSPPLLAGRHNEQFF
few,TRBV29-1,.,TRBJ2-7,TGCAGCGTTGCAATACAGGTATCCTACGAGCAGTACTTC,CSVAIQVSYEQYF
.,TRBV4-1,TRBD2,TRBJ2-7,TGCGCCAGCAGCCAGGCAACTAGCGGGATATACTCCTACGAGCAGTACTTC,CASSQATSGIYSYEQYF
.,TRBV20-1,.,TRBJ2-3,TGCAGTGCCTTGAGACTAGCAGATACGCAGTATTTT,CSALRLADTQYF
.,TRBV4-3,.,TRBJ2-5,TGCGCCAGCAGCCAAGATCGGCAGAAGACCCAGTACTTC,CASSQDRQKTQYF
.,TRBV20-1,TRBD2,TRBJ2-7,TGCAGTGCTAGGCCCAGAGCTAGCGGGCATAGGGATGAGCAGTACTTC,CSARPRASGHRDEQYF
few,TRBV5-1,.,TRBJ1-1,TGCGCCAGCAGCCCCCAGGACCCCTCGGCGGAAGCTTTCTTT,CASSPQDPSAEAFF
.,TRBV20-1,TRBD1,TRBJ2-7,TGCAGTGTTTCCGATACCCCAGGGGGCTACTACGAGCAGTACTTC,CSVSDTPGGYYEQYF
.,TRBV7-9,.,TRBJ2-7,TGTGCCAGCAGCAAGGACCACCGGGGGCCCTACGAGCAGTACTTC,CASSKDHRGPYEQYF
few,TRBV4-1,.,TRBJ2-7,TGCGCCAGCAGCCAAGATTACAGAGCCTACGAGCAGTACTTC,CASSQDYRAYEQYF
.,TRBV6-1,TRBD1,TRBJ2-2,TGTGCCAGCAGTGTCCGGGACAGGGTGAACACCGGGGAGCTGTTTTTT,CASSVRDRVNTGELFF
few,TRBV3-1,.,TRBJ1-2,TGTGCCAGCAGCCAAGTCACGGGGGGCCATGGCTACACCTTC,CASSQVTGGHGYTF
.,TRBV20-1,.,TRBJ1-1,TGCAGTGCTTCCGGGACTTCCGCCACTGAAGCTTTCTTT,CSASGTSATEAFF
few,TRBV7-6,TRBD2,TRBJ2-1,TGTGCCAGCAGCTTCGGACTAGCGGGGGGGCCTTCCCTCTACAATGAGCAGTTCTTC,CASSFGLAGGPSLYNEQFF
.,TRBV12-3/TRBV12-4,.,TRBJ2-1,TGTGCCAGCAGGTTGTCGGGCGGGCCGGGTGAGCAGTTCTTC,CASRLSGGPGEQFF
few,TRBV7-9,.,TRBJ2-7,TGTGCCAGCAGCCCAATGGGACGCGGAACTAACGAGCAGTACTTC,CASSPMGRGTNEQYF
.,TRBV7-2,.,TRBJ2-7,TGTGCCAGCAGCTTAGCTTTCTCCTACGAGCAGTACTTC,CASSLAFSYEQYF
.,TRBV3-1,.,TRBJ2-7,TGTGCCAGCAGCCAACCTACGGAGTACGAGCAGTACTTC,CASSQPTEYEQYF